This T cell receptor beta chain was documented in a study of blood T cell repertoires in COVID-19. Study-level information: Researchers got acute and convalescent COVID-19 samples from the United States, Italy and Spain. PBMCs, B-cell-depleted T cells, or T cells provided the cDNA or gDNA that made up the material.

Germline V lookup: CDR1 SQVTM, CDR2 ANQGSEA. The J segment lost 4 bases and the V segment lost 0 bases, leaving 6 bases of the junction unmatched. The CDR3 extends over 15 amino acids. Authors' data handling: Reference gene primer amplification yielded estimated nucleated cell counts. Some clones are missing from TCRdb's copy, which holds only in-frame ones; the method was immunoSEQ multiplex PCR. That table furnishes V, J and clone size, whereas the DNA furnished D and trimming. In the table there are fewer than 150,000 clones, 90% of which are singletons. The chain uses TRBV29-1 and TRBJ2-1; TRBD1 matches 7 bases. Material: peripheral blood. This clonotype was sampled from a woman aged 55-75 years with COVID-19, enrolled during active disease. This chain's CDR3 is CSVEDQGVRYNEQFF. The CDR3 nucleotides are TGCAGCGTTGAAGATCAGGGGGTTCGGTACAATGAGCAGTTCTTC.